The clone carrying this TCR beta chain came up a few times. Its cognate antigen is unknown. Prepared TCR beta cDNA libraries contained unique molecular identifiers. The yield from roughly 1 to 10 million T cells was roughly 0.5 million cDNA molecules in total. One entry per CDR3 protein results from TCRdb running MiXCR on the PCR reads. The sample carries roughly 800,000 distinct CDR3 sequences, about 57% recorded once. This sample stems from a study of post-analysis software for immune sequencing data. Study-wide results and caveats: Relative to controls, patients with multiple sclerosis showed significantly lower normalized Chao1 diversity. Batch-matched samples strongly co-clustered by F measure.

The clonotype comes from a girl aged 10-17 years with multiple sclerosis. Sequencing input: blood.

In DNA, the CDR3 is TGTGCCAGCAGTCCAGGACAGGGGCCCCATCGGGTTCAGTACTTC. Protein product: CASSPGQGPHRVQYF. J is TRBJ2-4 and V is TRBV12-3 or TRBV12-4, with TRBD1 matching over 9 bases. The CDR3 sequence is 15 residues long. With V trimmed by 5 bases and J by 11 bases, 13 bases remained unmatched.